Presented here are 15 T cell receptor beta chains from one specimen sequenced in a study of blood T cell repertoires in COVID-19. The table came from immunoSEQ multiplex PCR; TCRdb's copy has only in-frame clones and leaves some out. This table holds about 140,000 clones, roughly four fifths found once. The sequencing sample was made of peripheral blood. These receptors came from an elderly woman with active or convalescent COVID-19.

This chain connects TRBV19 to TRBJ2-3; 8 nucleotides agree with TRBD2. CDR3 length: 16 residues. CDR1 is LNHDA and CDR2 is SQIVND in the germline V gene (reference sequence). The J segment lost 5 bases and the V segment lost 5 bases, leaving 12 bases of the junction unmatched. This CDR3 is CASSPSRSGGGDTQYF. In DNA, the CDR3 is TGTGCCAGTAGTCCCTCCCGGAGCGGGGGAGGAGATACGCAGTATTTT.

J is TRBJ2-3 and V is TRBV18; 9 nucleotides align to TRBD2. V was pared by 3 bases and J by 3 bases, with 10 bases of the junction left unmatched. CDR1 and CDR2 from the germline V gene are KGHSH and LQKENI. The CDR3 has 17 amino acids. DNA of the CDR3: TGTGCCAGCTCACCCCAAGGAGCGGGGGGAATTACAGATACGCAGTATTTT. Its translation is CASSPQGAGGITDTQYF.

This clone was picked up a small number of times. The V gene is TRBV9, the J gene TRBJ2-3; D remains unclear. The V gene's germline CDR1 is SGDLS and CDR2 YYNGEE. Deletions cut 0 bases from V and 4 bases from J, with 6 bases between. The CDR3 has 13 residues. The CDR3 DNA sequence: TGTGCCAGCAGCGTAGATAGTCCAGATACGCAGTATTTT. Protein sequence: CASSVDSPDTQYF.

V and J are TRBV5-1 and TRBJ2-3; possibly TRBD2 for D (6 bases). Germline V CDR1 and CDR2: SGHRS, YFSETQ. This CDR3 region has 16 residues. Trimming removed 0 bases from V and 3 bases from J, with 14 bases in between. The CDR3 protein is CASSLAVGGVTDTQYF. The CDR3 DNA reads as TGCGCCAGCAGCTTGGCTGTCGGCGGGGTTACAGATACGCAGTATTTT.

V usage is TRBV2 and J usage is TRBJ2-7, with TRBD1 identical over 8 bases. V was clipped by 6 bases and J by 6 bases; unmatched bases: 10. Germline V gene sequence: CDR1 SNHLY, CDR2 FYNNEI. This CDR3 is 14 amino acids long. The CDR3 DNA reads as TGTGCCAGCAGACGACAGGGGACGAACTCCGAGCAGTACTTC. Its protein product is CASRRQGTNSEQYF.

This rearrangement joins TRBV7-3 to TRBJ2-3; TRBD2 matches 15 bases. The germline CDR1 and CDR2 sequences are SGHTA and FQGTGA. Trimming took 2 bases from V and 7 from J; bases not matched to a gene: 10. The CDR3 has 18 amino acids. The CDR3: CASSLASSGLAGGYTQYF. CDR3 DNA sequence: TGTGCCAGCAGCTTAGCGTCGTCGGGACTAGCGGGGGGATATACGCAGTATTTT. The full variable domain, its missing parts supplied by reference TRBV7-3 and TRBJ2-3, is GAGVSQTPSNKVTEKGKYVELRCDPISGHTALYWYRQSLGQGPEFLIYFQGTGAADDSGLPNDRFFAVRPEGSVSTLKIQRTERGDSAVYLCASSLASSGLAGGYTQYFGPGTRLTVL.

This clone was seen a handful of times. V gene TRBV6-1 combines with J gene TRBJ1-3, with D perhaps TRBD1 (6 bases). The CDR3 spans 17 residues. V was pared by 3 bases and J by 0 bases, with 15 bases between. Germline V lookup: CDR1 MNHNS, CDR2 SASEGT. The CDR3 nucleotides are TGTGCCAGCAGTGATATCTTCAGGGGCGGCTCTGGAAACACCATATATTTT. Translating it yields CASSDIFRGGSGNTIYF.

V is TRBV6-2 or TRBV6-3 and J is TRBJ1-2, with D hard to call. CDR3 length: 12 residues. Germline-derived CDR1 and CDR2 are MNHEY and SVGEGT. The V end lost 2 bases, the J end lost 8 bases, and 9 bases lay between the germline ends. CDR3 nucleotide sequence: TGTGCCAGCAGTTACCGGGGTTTGGGCTACACCTTC. Translating it yields CASSYRGLGYTF.

This clone has a handful of counts. The chain combines TRBV27 with TRBJ2-5; D is undetermined. The CDR3 is made up of 16 amino acids. The V end was cut by 0 bases, the J end by 1 base, with 12 bases between. CDR1 is MNHEY, CDR2 SMNVEV, per germline (reference sequence). The chain's CDR3 is CASSLSPGFAQETQYF. The CDR3 bases are TGTGCCAGCAGTTTATCGCCAGGATTCGCCCAAGAGACCCAGTACTTC.

The DNA of the CDR3 is TGTGCCAGCAGTTACCCGACTCTTGGTCTCACAGATACGCAGTATTTT. Translating it yields CASSYPTLGLTDTQYF. The V call is TRBV6-2 or TRBV6-3, the J call TRBJ2-3; no clear D gene. Germline assignment: CDR1 MNHEY and CDR2 SVGEGT. The CDR3 has 16 residues. The V and J ends lost 2 bases and 2 bases respectively, with 14 bases between them.

This clone is a singleton in its sample. This rearrangement joins TRBV21-1 to TRBJ1-5; the D call TRBD1 from the table was never checked on the DNA. TRBV21-1 is a recognized pseudogene. This CDR3 comprises 14 residues. The chain's CDR3 is CAPRGRGSNQPQHF. The CDR3 DNA is TGTGCCCCTAGGGGCAGGGGGAGCAATCAGCCCCAGCATTTT.

The genes are TRBV7-3 and TRBJ1-5; D may be TRBD1 (5 bases). Trimming left V 5 bases short and J 2 bases short, with 7 bases between. Germline CDR1 reads SGHTA; CDR2 reads FQGTGA. There are 13 residues in the CDR3. CDR3 sequence: CASSQTGNQPQHF. CDR3 coding DNA: TGTGCCAGCAGCCAGACAGGCAATCAGCCCCAGCATTTT.

The V gene is TRBV9, the J gene TRBJ1-4, with 7 nucleotides matching TRBD1. Unmatched junction bases numbered 12, after V lost 3 bases and J lost 4 bases. CDR1 is SGDLS and CDR2 is YYNGEE in the germline V gene. The length of the CDR3 is 17 residues. CDR3 amino acids: CASSAAKTGINNEKLFF. The CDR3 nucleotides read TGTGCCAGCAGCGCGGCAAAGACAGGGATTAATAATGAAAAACTGTTTTTT.

This sequence joins TRBV9 and TRBJ2-5, with TRBD1 matching over 9 bases. This CDR3 contains 14 residues. Looked up from germline, CDR1 is SGDLS and CDR2 is YYNGEE. V was pared by 3 bases and J by 5 bases, with 5 bases of the junction left unmatched. The CDR3 bases are TGTGCCAGCAGCGACGGACAGGGGTGGGAGACCCAGTACTTC. Amino acids: CASSDGQGWETQYF.

The rearrangement joins TRBV2 to TRBJ2-5; 8 bases agree with TRBD2. Germline V CDR1 and CDR2: SNHLY, FYNNEI. V was clipped by 2 bases and J by 2 bases; unmatched bases: 4. The CDR3 is 15 residues long. The CDR3 region is CASSETSGIQETQYF. CDR3 nucleotides: TGTGCCAGCAGTGAAACTAGCGGAATTCAAGAGACCCAGTACTTC.